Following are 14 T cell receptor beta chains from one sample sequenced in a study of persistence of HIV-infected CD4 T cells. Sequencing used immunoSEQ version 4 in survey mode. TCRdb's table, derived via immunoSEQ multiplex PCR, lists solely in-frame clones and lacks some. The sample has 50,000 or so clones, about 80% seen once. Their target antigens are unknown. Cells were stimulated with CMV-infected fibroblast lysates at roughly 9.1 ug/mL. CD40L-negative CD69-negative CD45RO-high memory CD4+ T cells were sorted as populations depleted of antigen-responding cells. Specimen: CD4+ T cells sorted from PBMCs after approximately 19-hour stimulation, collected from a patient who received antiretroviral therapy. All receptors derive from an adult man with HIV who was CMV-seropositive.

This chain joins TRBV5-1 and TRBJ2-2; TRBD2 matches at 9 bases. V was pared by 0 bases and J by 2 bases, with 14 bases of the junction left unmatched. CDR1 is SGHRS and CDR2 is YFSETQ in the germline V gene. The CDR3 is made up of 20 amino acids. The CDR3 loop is CASSLALGLAGTANTGELFF. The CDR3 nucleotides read TGCGCCAGCAGCTTGGCTCTTGGGCTAGCGGGGACAGCTAACACCGGGGAGCTGTTTTTT.

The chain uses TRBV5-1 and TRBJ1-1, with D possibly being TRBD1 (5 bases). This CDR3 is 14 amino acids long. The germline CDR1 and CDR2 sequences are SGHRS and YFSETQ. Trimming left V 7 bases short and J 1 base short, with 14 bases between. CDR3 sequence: CASRWGQTNTEAFF. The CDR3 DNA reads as TGCGCCAGCCGGTGGGGCCAGACGAACACTGAAGCTTTCTTT.

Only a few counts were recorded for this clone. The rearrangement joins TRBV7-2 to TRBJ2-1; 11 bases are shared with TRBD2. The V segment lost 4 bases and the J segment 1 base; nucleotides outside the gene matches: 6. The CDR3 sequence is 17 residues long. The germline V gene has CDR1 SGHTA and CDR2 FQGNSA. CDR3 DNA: TGTGCCAGCAGCTCTAGCGGGAGGAAGAGGTCCTACAATGAGCAGTTCTTC. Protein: CASSSSGRKRSYNEQFF.

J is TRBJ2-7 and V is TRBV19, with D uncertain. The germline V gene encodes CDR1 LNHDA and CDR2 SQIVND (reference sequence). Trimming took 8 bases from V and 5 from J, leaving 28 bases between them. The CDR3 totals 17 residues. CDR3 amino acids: CASGVTGAVSPFNEQYF. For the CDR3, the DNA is TGTGCCAGTGGCGTTACGGGCGCGGTCTCCCCATTCAACGAGCAGTACTTC.

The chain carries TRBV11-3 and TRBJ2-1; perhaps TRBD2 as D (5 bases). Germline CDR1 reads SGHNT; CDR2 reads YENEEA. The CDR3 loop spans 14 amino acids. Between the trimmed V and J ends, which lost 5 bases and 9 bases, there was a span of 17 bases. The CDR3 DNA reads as TGTGCCAGCAGCCTCGGAGCCGGGGTAGCTGAGCAGTTCTTC. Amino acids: CASSLGAGVAEQFF.

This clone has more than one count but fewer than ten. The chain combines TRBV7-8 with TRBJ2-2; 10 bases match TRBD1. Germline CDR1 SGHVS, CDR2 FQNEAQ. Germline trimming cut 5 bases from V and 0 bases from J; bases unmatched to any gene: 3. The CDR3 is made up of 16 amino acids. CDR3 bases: TGTGCCAGCAGCCCGGGACAGGGGACGAACACCGGGGAGCTGTTTTTT. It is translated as CASSPGQGTNTGELFF.

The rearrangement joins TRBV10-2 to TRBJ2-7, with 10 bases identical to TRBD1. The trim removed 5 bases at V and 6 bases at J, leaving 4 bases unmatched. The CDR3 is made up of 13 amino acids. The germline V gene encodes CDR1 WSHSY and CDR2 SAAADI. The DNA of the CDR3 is TGCGCCAGCAGTCCCCGGACAGGGGGCGAGCAGTACTTC. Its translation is CASSPRTGGEQYF.

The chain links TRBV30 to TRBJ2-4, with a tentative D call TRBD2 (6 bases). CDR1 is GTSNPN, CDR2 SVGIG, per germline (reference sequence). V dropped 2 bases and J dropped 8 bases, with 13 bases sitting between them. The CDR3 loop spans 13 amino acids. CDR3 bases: TGTGCCTGGAGTACGGATCGGAGGGACATTCAGTACTTC. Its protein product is CAWSTDRRDIQYF.

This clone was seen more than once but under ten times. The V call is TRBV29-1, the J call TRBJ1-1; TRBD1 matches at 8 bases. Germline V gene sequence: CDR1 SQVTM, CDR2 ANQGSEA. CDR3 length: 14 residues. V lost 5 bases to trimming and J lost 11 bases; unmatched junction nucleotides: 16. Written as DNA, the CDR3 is TGCAGCGTTTCCCCCGTGGGACAGGCCCTTAGGGCTTTCTTT. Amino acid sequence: CSVSPVGQALRAFF.

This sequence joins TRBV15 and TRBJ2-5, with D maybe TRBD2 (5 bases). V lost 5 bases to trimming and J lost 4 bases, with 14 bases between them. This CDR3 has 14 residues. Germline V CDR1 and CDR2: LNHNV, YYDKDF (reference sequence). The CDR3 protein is CATSPPGGAETQYF. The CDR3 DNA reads TGTGCCACCAGCCCCCCTGGAGGTGCAGAGACCCAGTACTTC.

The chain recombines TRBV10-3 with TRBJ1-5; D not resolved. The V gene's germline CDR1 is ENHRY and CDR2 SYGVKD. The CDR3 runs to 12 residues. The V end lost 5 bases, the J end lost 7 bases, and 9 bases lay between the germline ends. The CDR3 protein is CAISSPLQPQHF. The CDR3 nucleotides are TGTGCCATCAGTTCTCCCCTCCAGCCCCAGCATTTT.

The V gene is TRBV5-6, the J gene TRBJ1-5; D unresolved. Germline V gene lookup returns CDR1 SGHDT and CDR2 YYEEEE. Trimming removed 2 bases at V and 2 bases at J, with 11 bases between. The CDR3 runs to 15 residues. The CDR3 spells CASSFGSEGNQPQHF. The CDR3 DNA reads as TGTGCCAGCAGCTTCGGCAGCGAGGGCAATCAGCCCCAGCATTTT.

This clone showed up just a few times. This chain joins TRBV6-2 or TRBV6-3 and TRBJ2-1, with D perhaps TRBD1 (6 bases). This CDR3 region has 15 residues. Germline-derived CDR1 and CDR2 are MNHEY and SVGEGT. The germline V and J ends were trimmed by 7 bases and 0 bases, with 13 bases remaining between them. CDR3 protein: CASNPRDNSYNEQFF. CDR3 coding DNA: TGTGCCAGCAACCCTAGGGACAACTCCTACAATGAGCAGTTCTTC.

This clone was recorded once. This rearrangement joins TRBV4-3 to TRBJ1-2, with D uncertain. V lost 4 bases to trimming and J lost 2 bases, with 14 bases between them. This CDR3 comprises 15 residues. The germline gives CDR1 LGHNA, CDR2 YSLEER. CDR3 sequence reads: CASSRNHRANYGYTF. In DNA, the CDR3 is TGCGCCAGCAGCCGGAACCACAGAGCCAACTATGGCTACACCTTC.